This TCR beta chain originates from a study of T cell responses to AZD1222 COVID-19 vaccine. The table came from immunoSEQ multiplex PCR; TCRdb's copy has only in-frame clones and leaves some out. This sample has over 110,000 clones; roughly 92% occur once, and the top ten carry over 1.5%. Germline CDR1 SGHRS, CDR2 YFSETQ. V was clipped by 4 bases and J by 0 bases, with 11 bases between them. This CDR3 has 14 residues. The specimen was peripheral blood, collected on day 0 of AZD1222 vaccination. V and J are TRBV5-1 and TRBJ2-7; D remains ambiguous. The source of this sequence is an adult in good health. The chain's CDR3 is CASSLSVISYEQYF. The CDR3 nucleotides read TGCGCCAGCAGCCTGTCCGTGATCTCCTACGAGCAGTACTTC.